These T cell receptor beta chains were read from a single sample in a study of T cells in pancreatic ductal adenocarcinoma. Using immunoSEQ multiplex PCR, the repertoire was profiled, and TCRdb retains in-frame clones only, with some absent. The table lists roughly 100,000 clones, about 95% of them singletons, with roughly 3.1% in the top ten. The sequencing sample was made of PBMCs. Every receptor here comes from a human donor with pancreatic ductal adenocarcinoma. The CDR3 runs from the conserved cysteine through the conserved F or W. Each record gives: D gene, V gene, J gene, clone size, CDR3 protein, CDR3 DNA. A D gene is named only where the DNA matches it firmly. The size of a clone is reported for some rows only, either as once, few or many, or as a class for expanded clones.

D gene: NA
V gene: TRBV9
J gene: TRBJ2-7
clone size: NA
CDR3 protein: CASSEGGVYEQYF
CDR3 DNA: TGTGCCAGCAGCGAGGGGGGGGTCTACGAGCAGTACTTC

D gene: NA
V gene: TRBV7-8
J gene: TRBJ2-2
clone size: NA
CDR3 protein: CASSLARGLNTGELFF
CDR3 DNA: TGTGCCAGCAGCTTAGCGCGAGGGTTAAACACCGGGGAGCTGTTTTTT

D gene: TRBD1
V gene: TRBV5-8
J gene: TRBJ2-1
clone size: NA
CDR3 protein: CASSVDRREQFF
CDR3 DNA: TGTGCCAGCAGCGTGGACAGGCGGGAGCAGTTCTTC

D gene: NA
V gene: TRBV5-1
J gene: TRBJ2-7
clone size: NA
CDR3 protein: CASSLTGSYEQYF
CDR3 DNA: TGCGCCAGCAGCTTGACAGGCTCCTACGAGCAGTACTTC

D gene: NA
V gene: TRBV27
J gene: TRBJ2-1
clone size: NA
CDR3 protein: CASSLRRGNEQFF
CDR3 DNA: TGTGCCAGCAGTTTACGCAGGGGTAATGAGCAGTTCTTC

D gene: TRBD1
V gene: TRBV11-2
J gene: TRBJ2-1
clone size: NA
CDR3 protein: CASRSGQGPYNEQFF
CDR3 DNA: TGTGCCAGCAGGTCGGGACAGGGGCCTTACAATGAGCAGTTCTTC

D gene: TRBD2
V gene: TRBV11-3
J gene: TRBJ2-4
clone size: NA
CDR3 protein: CASSLSAGVGNIQYF
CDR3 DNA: TGTGCCAGCAGCTTATCGGCGGGAGTGGGCAACATTCAGTACTTC

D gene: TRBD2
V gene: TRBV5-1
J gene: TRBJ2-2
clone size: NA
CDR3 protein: CASSFSREGPGELFF
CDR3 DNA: TGCGCCAGCAGCTTTTCGCGGGAGGGCCCCGGGGAGCTGTTTTTT

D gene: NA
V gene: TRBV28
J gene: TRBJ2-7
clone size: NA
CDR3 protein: CASSRKGLRQGEQYF
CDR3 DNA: TGTGCCAGCAGTCGAAAGGGACTTAGACAAGGTGAGCAGTACTTC

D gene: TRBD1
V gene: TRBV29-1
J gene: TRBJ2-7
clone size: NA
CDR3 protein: CSAGTGGSYEQYF
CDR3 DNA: TGCAGCGCTGGGACAGGGGGCAGCTACGAGCAGTACTTC

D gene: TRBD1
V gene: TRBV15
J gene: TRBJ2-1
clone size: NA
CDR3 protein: CATSGGQAYNEQFF
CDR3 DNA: TGTGCCACCAGCGGGGGACAGGCCTACAATGAGCAGTTCTTC

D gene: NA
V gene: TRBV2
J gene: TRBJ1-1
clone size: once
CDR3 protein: CASRQRLNRDKGPFF
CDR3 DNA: TGTGCCAGCAGGCAGAGGCTCAACCGGGACAAGGGGCCTTTCTTT

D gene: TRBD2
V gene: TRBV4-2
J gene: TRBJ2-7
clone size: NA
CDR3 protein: CASSQGRTSRAYEQYF
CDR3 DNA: TGTGCCAGCAGCCAAGGCCGGACTAGCAGGGCCTACGAGCAGTACTTC

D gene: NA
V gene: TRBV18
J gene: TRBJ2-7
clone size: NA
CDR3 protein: CASSPPGLSSYEQYF
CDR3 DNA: TGTGCCAGCTCACCACCCGGACTCAGCTCCTACGAGCAGTACTTC

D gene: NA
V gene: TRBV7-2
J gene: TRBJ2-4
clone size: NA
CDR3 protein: CASSSEPVLAKNIQYF
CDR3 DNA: TGTGCCAGCAGTTCCGAACCGGTACTAGCCAAAAACATTCAGTACTTC

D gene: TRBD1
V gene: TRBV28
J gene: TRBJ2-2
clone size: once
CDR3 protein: CASSLSETQGAYTGELFF
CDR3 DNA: TGTGCCAGCAGTTTATCTGAGACACAGGGGGCCTACACCGGGGAGCTGTTTTTT

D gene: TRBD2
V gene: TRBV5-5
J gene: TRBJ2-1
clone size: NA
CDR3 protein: CASSLEPSGRDEQFF
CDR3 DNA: TGTGCCAGCAGCTTGGAGCCTAGCGGGAGGGATGAGCAGTTCTTC

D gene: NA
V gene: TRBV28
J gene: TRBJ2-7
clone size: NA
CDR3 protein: CASSTQSYEQYF
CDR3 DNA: TGTGCCAGCAGTACTCAATCCTACGAGCAGTACTTC

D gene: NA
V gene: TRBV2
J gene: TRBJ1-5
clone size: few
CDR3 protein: CASSRGYQPQHF
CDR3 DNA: TGTGCCAGCAGTCGGGGGTATCAGCCCCAGCATTTT

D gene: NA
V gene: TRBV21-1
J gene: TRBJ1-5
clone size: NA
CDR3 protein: CASIRRGQGSMGNQPQHF
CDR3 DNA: TGTGCCAGCATAAGAAGAGGACAGGGCTCTATGGGCAATCAGCCCCAGCATTTT

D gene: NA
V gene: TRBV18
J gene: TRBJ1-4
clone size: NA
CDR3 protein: CASSPRAGTATNEKLFF
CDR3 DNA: TGTGCCAGCTCACCAAGGGCGGGGACGGCAACTAATGAAAAACTGTTTTTT

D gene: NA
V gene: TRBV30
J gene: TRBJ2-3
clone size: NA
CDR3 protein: CAWTMTVTDTQYF
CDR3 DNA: TGTGCCTGGACCATGACAGTCACAGATACGCAGTATTTT

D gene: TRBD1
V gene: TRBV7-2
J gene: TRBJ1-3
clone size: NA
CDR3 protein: CASSFSGTGFGNTIYF
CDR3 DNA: TGTGCCAGCAGCTTTTCCGGGACAGGGTTCGGAAACACCATATATTTT

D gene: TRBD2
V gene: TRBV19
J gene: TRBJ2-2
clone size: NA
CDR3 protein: CASSMLAGGPVTGELFF
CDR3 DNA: TGTGCCAGTAGTATGCTAGCGGGAGGGCCGGTGACCGGGGAGCTGTTTTTT

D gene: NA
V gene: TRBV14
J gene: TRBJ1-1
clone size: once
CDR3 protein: CASSQGVRNTEAFF
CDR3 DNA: TGTGCCAGCAGCCAAGGAGTACGGAACACTGAAGCTTTCTTT

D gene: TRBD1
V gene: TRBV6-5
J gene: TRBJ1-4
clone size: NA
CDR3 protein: CASSLQGAEKLFF
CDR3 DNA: TGTGCCAGCAGCTTACAGGGGGCGGAAAAACTGTTTTTT

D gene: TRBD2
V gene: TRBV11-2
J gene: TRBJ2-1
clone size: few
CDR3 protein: CASSLGLAGDGEQFF
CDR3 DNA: TGTGCCAGCAGCTTAGGACTAGCGGGAGATGGTGAGCAGTTCTTC

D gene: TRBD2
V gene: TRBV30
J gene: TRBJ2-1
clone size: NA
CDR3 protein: CAWSVFAGGVNEQFF
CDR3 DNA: TGTGCCTGGAGTGTTTTTGCGGGAGGGGTCAATGAGCAGTTCTTC

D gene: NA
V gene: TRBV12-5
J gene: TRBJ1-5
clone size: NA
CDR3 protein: CASGGQYSNQPQHF
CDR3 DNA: TGTGCTAGTGGAGGACAGTATAGCAATCAGCCCCAGCATTTT

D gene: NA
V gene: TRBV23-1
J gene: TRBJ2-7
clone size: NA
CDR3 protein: CASTYEQYF
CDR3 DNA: TGCGCCAGCACATACGAGCAGTACTTC

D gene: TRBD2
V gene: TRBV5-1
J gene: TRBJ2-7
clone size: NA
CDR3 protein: CASSFFAGGLYEQYF
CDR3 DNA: TGCGCCAGCAGCTTCTTTGCGGGAGGGCTCTACGAGCAGTACTTC

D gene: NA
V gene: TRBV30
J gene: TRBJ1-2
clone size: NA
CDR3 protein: CAWSDNRVEDGYTF
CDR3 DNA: TGTGCCTGGAGCGATAACAGGGTTGAGGATGGCTACACCTTC

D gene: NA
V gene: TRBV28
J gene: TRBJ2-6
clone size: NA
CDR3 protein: CASGGEDGANVLTF
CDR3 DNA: TGTGCCAGCGGAGGGGAAGATGGGGCCAACGTCCTGACTTTC

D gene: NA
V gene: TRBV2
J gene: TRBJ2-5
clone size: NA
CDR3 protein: CASSAQVVGETQYF
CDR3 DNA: TGTGCCAGCAGTGCGCAGGTGGTTGGAGAGACCCAGTACTTC

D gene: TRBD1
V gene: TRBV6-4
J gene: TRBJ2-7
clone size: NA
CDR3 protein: CARDRGYEQYF
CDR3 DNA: TGTGCCAGAGACAGGGGCTACGAGCAGTACTTC

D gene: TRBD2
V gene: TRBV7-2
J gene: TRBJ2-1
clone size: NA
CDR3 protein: CASSPGGGQGQFF
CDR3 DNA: TGTGCCAGCAGCCCGGGGGGAGGGCAGGGGCAGTTCTTC

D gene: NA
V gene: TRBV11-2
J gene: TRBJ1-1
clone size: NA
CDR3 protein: CASSLEQGSEAFF
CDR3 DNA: TGTGCCAGCAGCTTAGAGCAGGGATCTGAAGCTTTCTTT

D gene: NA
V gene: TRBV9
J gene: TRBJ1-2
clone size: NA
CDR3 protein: CASSVGPGDGYTF
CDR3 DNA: TGTGCCAGCAGCGTAGGCCCAGGGGATGGCTACACCTTC

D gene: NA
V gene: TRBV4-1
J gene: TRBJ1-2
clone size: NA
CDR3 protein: CASSHVGQGNYGYTF
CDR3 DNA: TGCGCCAGCAGCCACGTGGGTCAGGGGAACTATGGCTACACCTTC

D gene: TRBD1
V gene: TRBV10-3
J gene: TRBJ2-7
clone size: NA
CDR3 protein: CAISATGVYEQYF
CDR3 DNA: TGTGCCATCAGTGCAACAGGGGTCTACGAGCAGTACTTC

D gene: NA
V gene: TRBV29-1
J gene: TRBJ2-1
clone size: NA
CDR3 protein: CSVDLGDRYNEQFF
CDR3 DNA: TGCAGCGTTGATCTGGGTGACAGGTACAATGAGCAGTTCTTC

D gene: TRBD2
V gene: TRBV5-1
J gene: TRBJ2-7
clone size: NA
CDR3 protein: CASSLAAIRLAGYHEQYF
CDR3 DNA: TGCGCCAGCAGCTTGGCGGCGATTCGGCTAGCGGGATATCACGAGCAGTACTTC

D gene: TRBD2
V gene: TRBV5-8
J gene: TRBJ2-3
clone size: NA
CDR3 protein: CASSRAGTSGSTDTQYF
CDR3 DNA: TGTGCCAGCAGCAGGGCCGGGACTAGCGGGAGCACAGATACGCAGTATTTT

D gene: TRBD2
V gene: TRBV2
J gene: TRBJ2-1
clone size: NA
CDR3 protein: CASIPGLASNEQFF
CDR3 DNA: TGTGCCAGCATTCCGGGACTAGCAAGCAATGAGCAGTTCTTC

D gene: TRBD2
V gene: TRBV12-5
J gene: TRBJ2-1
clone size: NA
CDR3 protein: CASGPRDYGNEQFF
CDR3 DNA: TGTGCTAGTGGCCCCCGGGACTACGGGAATGAGCAGTTCTTC

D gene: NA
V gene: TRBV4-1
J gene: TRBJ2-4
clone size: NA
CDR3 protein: CASSHPAKDKKNIQYF
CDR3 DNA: TGCGCCAGCAGCCACCCAGCGAAGGACAAGAAAAACATTCAGTACTTC